This T cell receptor (beta chain) was identified during a study of T-cell memory formation after mild COVID-19. Study conclusions and caveats: Day 15 to 85 contractors were CD4/CD8 balanced; later expanders leaned CD4+. The appearance of some responding clones in pre-infection memory suggested that cross-reactive memory joined. The study found contracting CD4+ clones mainly in CM and EM and contracting CD8+ clones in EMRA.

The germline CDR1 and CDR2 sequences are MNHEY and SVGAGI. With V trimmed by 1 base and J by 0 bases, 0 bases remained unmatched. The length of the CDR3 is 15 residues. From 5'RACE with constant-segment primers came TCR alpha and TCR beta cDNA libraries that carried sample barcodes and UMIs. MiXCR was run by TCRdb on the 5' RACE reads, yielding one entry per CDR3 protein. The sample holds roughly 280,000 distinct CDR3 sequences, roughly 8.2% seen once. To note about this clonotype: Its antigen remains unidentified.

J is TRBJ2-3 and V is TRBV6-5, with 8 bases lining up with TRBD2. The sequenced sample was PBMCs or a T cell subset sorted from them (not recorded which). The receptor's source is a man aged 18 to 29 who had mild COVID-19 (a few samples of this study predate the infection). Cell type and time point are not known. The CDR3 nucleotides read TGTGCCAGCAGTTACTTAGCGGGGAGCACAGATACGCAGTATTTT. This gives the protein CASSYLAGSTDTQYF.